This T cell receptor beta chain appears in the sequencing data of a study of shared clonotypes between healthy human individuals. Study background: Samples came from two female and a few male donors aged 18 to 49.

Every subset's genomic DNA went evenly onto several immunoSEQ plates. Profiled with immunoSEQ multiplex PCR; TCRdb holds only in-frame clones, not every one. This sample has some 200,000 clones, with 65% to 70% found just once. The CDR3 runs 13 residues. Germline values: CDR1 SQVTM, CDR2 ANQGSEA. V was trimmed by 4 bases and J by 2 bases, leaving 9 bases between them. A CD45RA-negative memory subset and a CD45RA+ naive subset were separated from the CD4+ cells. The genes are TRBV29-1 and TRBJ1-5; D gene uncertain. This receptor was identified in a young man in good health. Source material: memory CD4+ T cells sorted from blood. Subset specified: CD45RA-negative fraction. The CDR3 DNA reads TGCAGCGTTGGAAACGGAGGCAATCAGCCCCAGCATTTT. Translation: CSVGNGGNQPQHF.